Shown below are 28 T cell receptor beta chains from a single sample sequenced in a study of T cells after yellow fever vaccination. TCRdb independently ran MiXCR on the 5' RACE reads; one entry per CDR3 protein. The sample contains around 320,000 distinct CDR3 sequences, approximately 11% of which appear only once. The specimen was CD4+ T cells sorted from PBMCs, collected 45 days after the yellow fever booster vaccination. These receptor sequences come from a man aged 18 to 29 who received the YFV17D yellow fever vaccine.

There are a few counts of this clonotype. The genes are TRBV7-3 and TRBJ2-3; weak D call: TRBD1 (5 bases). There are 14 residues in the CDR3. V lost 0 bases to trimming and J lost 10 bases, with 14 bases between them. CDR1 and CDR2 (germline): SGHTA, FQGTGA. The CDR3 sequence is CASSLTDGAGAQYF. CDR3 coding DNA: TGTGCCAGCAGCTTAACGGATGGGGCTGGTGCGCAGTATTTT.

This clonotype appeared many times. The chain employs TRBV27 and TRBJ2-3, with TRBD2 matching over 9 bases. This CDR3 region has 16 residues. Germline V gene lookup returns CDR1 MNHEY and CDR2 SMNVEV (reference sequence). V gave up 3 bases and J gave up 5 bases; unmatched junction bases: 9. CDR3 protein: CASSFMFPAGGDTQYF. CDR3 bases: TGTGCCAGCAGTTTCATGTTTCCAGCGGGGGGAGATACGCAGTATTTT.

This chain uses TRBV7-7 with TRBJ2-3, with 15 bases matching TRBD2. The CDR3 extends over 16 amino acids. The V segment lost 5 bases and the J segment 6 bases; nucleotides outside the gene matches: 6. Germline V gene sequence: CDR1 SSHAT, CDR2 FNYEAQ (reference sequence). CDR3 coding DNA: TGTGCCAGCAGCCCGGGACTAGCGGGGGGCGGGGATACGCAGTATTTT. As protein: CASSPGLAGGGDTQYF. Supplemented by reference TRBV7-7 and TRBJ2-3, the full variable domain reads GAGVSQSPRYKVTKRGQDVTLRCDPISSHATLYWYQQALGQGPEFLTYFNYEAQPDKSGLPSDRFSAERPEGSISTLTIQRTEQRDSAMYRCASSPGLAGGGDTQYFGPGTRLTVL.

This clonotype has more than one count but fewer than ten. This chain uses TRBV18 with TRBJ2-7; 11 nucleotides align to TRBD2. Trimming removed 5 bases from V and 0 bases from J; junction bases left unmatched: 3. This CDR3 is built from 15 residues. Per the germline V gene, CDR1 is KGHSH and CDR2 is LQKENI. This CDR3 reads CASSSSGGGSYEQYV. DNA for the CDR3: TGTGCCAGCTCAAGTAGCGGGGGGGGCTCCTACGAGCAGTACGTC.

This chain links TRBV12-5 with TRBJ2-3; the D is unclear. The V gene's germline CDR1 is LGHNT and CDR2 FRNRAP. The length of the CDR3 is 13 residues. The V and J ends lost 3 bases and 6 bases respectively, with 10 bases between them. CDR3 nucleotide sequence: TGTGCTAGTGGTTTAGAAACATGGGATACGCAGTATTTT. Translation: CASGLETWDTQYF.

The rearrangement uses TRBV18 and TRBJ2-7; D call uncertain. Looked up from germline, CDR1 is KGHSH and CDR2 is LQKENI. CDR3 length: 14 residues. The V gene lost 0 bases and the J gene lost 4 bases, with 10 bases spanning the gap. CDR3 region: CASSPPALRYEQYF. In DNA, the CDR3 is TGTGCCAGCTCACCACCGGCCCTTAGATACGAGCAGTACTTC.

This clonotype has only a few counts. The chain employs TRBV18 and TRBJ1-2, with D possibly matching TRBD1 (5 bases). Germline CDR1 KGHSH, CDR2 LQKENI. The germline V and J ends were trimmed by 8 bases and 3 bases, with 22 bases remaining between them. The CDR3 length is 16 residues. This chain's CDR3 is CASTKGGTDAHYGYTF. DNA for the CDR3: TGTGCCAGCACCAAAGGCGGGACCGACGCCCACTATGGCTACACCTTC.

This clonotype was seen more than once but under ten times. This chain uses TRBV7-9 with TRBJ2-2; 7 positions match TRBD2. Unmatched junction bases numbered 7, after V lost 3 bases and J lost 3 bases. This CDR3 comprises 16 residues. The V gene's germline CDR1 is SEHNR and CDR2 FQNEAQ (reference sequence). CDR3 in DNA: TGTGCCAGCAGCTTGTACGCGGGGGTCGACACCGGGGAGCTGTTTTTT. It is translated as CASSLYAGVDTGELFF.

The rearrangement links TRBV28 to TRBJ2-5; 7 positions match TRBD2. From germline, CDR1 is MDHEN and CDR2 SYDVKM. This CDR3 region has 15 residues. The trim removed 2 bases at V and 3 bases at J, leaving 6 bases unmatched. CDR3 DNA sequence: TGTGCCAGCAGTTTAGGCGCTGCGGGGGAAGAGACCCAGTACTTC. This encodes CASSLGAAGEETQYF.

The genes are TRBV4-1 and TRBJ2-7; the match to TRBD2 covers 9 bases. The length of the CDR3 is 14 residues. V was clipped by 3 bases and J by 7 bases; unmatched bases: 7. CDR1 is MGHRA, CDR2 YSYEKL, per germline. CDR3 coding DNA: TGCGCCAGCAGCCAGTATAGCGGGGGCTGGGAGCAGTACTTC. It codes for CASSQYSGGWEQYF.

J is TRBJ2-3 and V is TRBV24-1, with 9 bases aligning to TRBD1. Per germline, CDR1 KGHDR and CDR2 SFDVKD. The CDR3 length is 15 residues. V gave up 4 bases and J gave up 5 bases; unmatched junction bases: 6. The chain's CDR3 is CATSDTGGGEDTQYF. As DNA, the CDR3 is TGTGCCACCAGTGACACAGGGGGCGGAGAAGATACGCAGTATTTT.

This clonotype has just a few counts. The rearrangement joins TRBV11-2 to TRBJ1-2, with a tentative D call TRBD1 (5 bases). Germline V gene lookup returns CDR1 SGHAT and CDR2 FQNNGV. V was trimmed by 0 bases and J by 8 bases, leaving 13 bases between them. CDR3 size: 14 residues. CDR3 sequence: CASSLDQGNGGYTF. DNA of the CDR3: TGTGCCAGCAGCTTAGATCAGGGAAACGGGGGCTACACCTTC.

This clonotype was observed a handful of times. The DNA for the CDR3 is TGTGCCAGCAGGGAGAGGACTGCCCTAGCCAAAAACATTCAGTACTTC. This translates into CASRERTALAKNIQYF. The V gene is TRBV2, the J gene TRBJ2-4, with D perhaps matching TRBD2 (5 bases). Deletions cut 6 bases from V and 0 bases from J, with 15 bases between. Germline V gene data show CDR1 as SNHLY and CDR2 as FYNNEI. There are 16 residues in the CDR3.

Ten or more counts support this clonotype. The chain joins TRBV5-1 to TRBJ2-5; D gene unclear. CDR1 is SGHRS, CDR2 YFSETQ, per germline. The ends were cut back, 4 bases at V and 4 bases at J, with 17 bases in the middle. The CDR3 has 15 residues. The CDR3 loop is CASSRTEDRRETQYF. CDR3 nucleotide sequence: TGCGCCAGCAGCCGTACAGAGGACCGGCGAGAGACCCAGTACTTC.

This clonotype has only a few counts. V is TRBV4-3 and J is TRBJ2-7; D is possibly TRBD1 or TRBD2 (6 bases each). The germline V and J ends were trimmed by 5 bases and 0 bases, with 17 bases remaining between them. CDR1 is LGHNA, CDR2 YSLEER, per germline. The CDR3 covers 16 residues. This chain's CDR3 is CASSGGPGSSSYEQYF. The CDR3 bases are TGCGCCAGCAGCGGGGGGCCCGGGAGTAGCTCCTACGAGCAGTACTTC.

The genes are TRBV4-2 and TRBJ2-5, with D possibly being TRBD1 or TRBD2 (5 bases each). The germline V and J ends were trimmed by 1 base and 2 bases, with 11 bases remaining between them. Germline CDR1 reads LGHNA; CDR2 reads YNFKEQ. CDR3 size: 15 residues. For the CDR3, the DNA is TGTGCCAGCAGCCAAGTTCAGGGACCACAAGAGACCCAGTACTTC. Its protein product is CASSQVQGPQETQYF.

This clonotype was seen a handful of times. The rearrangement joins TRBV25-1 to TRBJ1-4; no firm D call. This CDR3 has 14 residues. V lost 3 bases and J 8 bases, leaving 13 bases between the germline ends. Per germline, CDR1 MGHDK and CDR2 SYGVNS. In DNA form, the CDR3 reads TGTGCCAGCAGTGATACGGGAAGAATAGAAAAACTGTTTTTT. Translated: CASSDTGRIEKLFF.

The genes are TRBV12-5 and TRBJ2-4; D possibly corresponds to TRBD1 (6 bases). The CDR3 extends over 13 amino acids. The V and J ends lost 11 bases and 3 bases respectively, with 14 bases between them. Germline loops: CDR1 LGHNT, CDR2 FRNRAP. The CDR3, as DNA: TGTGCTCCGTTGGGACACATCAAAAACATTCAGTACTTC. Translated, it gives CAPLGHIKNIQYF.

This clonotype was recorded at least ten times. This rearrangement joins TRBV7-2 to TRBJ2-3; the D is unclear. CDR1 is SGHTA, CDR2 FQGNSA, per germline. This CDR3 comprises 14 residues. With 2 bases removed from V and 3 bases from J, the gap between germline ends came to 9 bases. The CDR3 here is CASSLTYSTDTQYF. The CDR3 DNA sequence: TGTGCCAGCAGCTTAACCTATTCGACAGATACGCAGTATTTT.

This clonotype was detected a few times. This chain uses TRBV7-9 with TRBJ1-1; D is perhaps TRBD1 (6 bases). Between the trimmed V and J ends, which lost 2 bases and 5 bases, there was a span of 9 bases. Per the germline V gene, CDR1 is SEHNR and CDR2 is FQNEAQ (reference sequence). This CDR3 is 13 amino acids long. The CDR3 reads CASSLTGRTEAFF. CDR3 sequence (DNA): TGTGCCAGCAGCTTAACAGGGAGGACTGAAGCTTTCTTT.

The V and J genes are TRBV20-1 and TRBJ2-1, with no clear D. The germline V gene has CDR1 DFQATT and CDR2 SNEGSKA (reference sequence). Trimming took off 3 bases at V and 6 bases at J, with 9 bases between the two ends. The CDR3 spans 12 residues. CDR3 protein: CSASKHSNEQFF. In DNA, the CDR3 is TGCAGTGCTAGTAAGCACTCCAATGAGCAGTTCTTC.

This clonotype was seen a handful of times. V gene TRBV10-3 combines with J gene TRBJ1-3; D is unclear. Trimming stripped 7 bases from V and 0 bases from J, with 16 bases between. From germline, CDR1 is ENHRY and CDR2 SYGVKD. This CDR3 is 16 amino acids long. DNA of the CDR3: TGTGCCATCACCCCCAGGAGCGGAGACTCTGGAAACACCATATATTTT. It codes for CAITPRSGDSGNTIYF.

This clonotype was picked up many times. The chain employs TRBV4-3 and TRBJ2-1, with D possibly being TRBD1 (5 bases). CDR1 LGHNA and CDR2 YSLEER come from the germline V gene. V lost 0 bases and J lost 4, with 7 bases in between. The CDR3 loop spans 14 amino acids. The CDR3 reads CASSQDDRYNEQFF. The CDR3 nucleotides are TGCGCCAGCAGCCAAGACGACAGATACAATGAGCAGTTCTTC.

The CDR3 bases are TGTGCCAGCAGCCGCTCCCCTCAACTTCTCCCGGACACTGAAGCTTTCTTT. It specifies CASSRSPQLLPDTEAFF. The V gene is TRBV4-2, the J gene TRBJ1-1; D unresolved. The V gene's germline CDR1 is LGHNA and CDR2 YNFKEQ. This CDR3 contains 17 residues. V was pared by 4 bases and J by 3 bases, with 21 bases between.

In this sample, this clonotype turned up many times. V is TRBV5-1 and J is TRBJ2-7; 7 nucleotides align to TRBD2. CDR1 and CDR2 (germline): SGHRS, YFSETQ. This CDR3 has 13 residues. J lost 5 bases, V lost 6 bases, and 8 bases had no gene match. The CDR3 DNA reads as TGCGCCAGCATGAGCCGGGGGGACGACGAGCAGTACTTC. Residues: CASMSRGDDEQYF.

This clonotype occurred a few times. This CDR3 is CASSLLFSGGGDTQYF. CDR3 nucleotide sequence: TGTGCCAGCAGCTTATTATTTTCGGGGGGCGGAGATACGCAGTATTTT. The V and J genes are TRBV7-6 and TRBJ2-3; a weak D match, TRBD2 (7 bases). Trimming shortened V by 2 bases and J by 5 bases, and 17 bases separated the two germline ends. The CDR3 totals 16 residues. Germline loops: CDR1 SGHVS, CDR2 FNYEAQ.

This rearrangement joins TRBV7-2 to TRBJ1-3; maybe TRBD1 (5 bases). V was cut by 2 bases and J by 7 bases, with 12 bases left in between. There are 14 residues in the CDR3. Germline V gene data show CDR1 as SGHTA and CDR2 as FQGNSA. CDR3 DNA sequence: TGTGCCAGCAGCTTATGGGGACTCGGGAACACCATATATTTT. It yields the protein CASSLWGLGNTIYF.

A few counts support this clonotype. The chain is built from TRBV12-2 and TRBJ2-3; the table calls TRBD2, which could not be checked here. TRBV12-2 is a known pseudogene. This CDR3 contains 16 residues. The chain's CDR3 is CASRTQRASGGDTQYF. In DNA, the CDR3 is TGTGCAAGTCGCACTCAAAGGGCTAGCGGGGGAGATACGCAGTATTTT.